This TCR beta chain was recorded in a study of blood T cell repertoires in COVID-19. Study-wide background: PBMCs, B-cell-depleted T cells, or T cells provided the cDNA or gDNA that made up the material.

Generated by immunoSEQ multiplex PCR, the TCRdb table keeps only in-frame clones and is missing some. This repertoire shows about 140,000 clones, over 70% found once; its top ten account for approximately 10%. CDR1 is SGHAT, CDR2 FQNNGV, per germline. The CDR3 contains 13 residues. The V gene lost 0 bases and the J gene lost 7 bases, with 6 bases spanning the gap. Input material: peripheral blood. This TCR was sampled from a man in his fifties or sixties with active or convalescent COVID-19. V and J are TRBV11-2 and TRBJ2-2; D not certain. The chain's CDR3 is CASSLDQFGELFF. As DNA, the CDR3 is TGTGCCAGCAGCTTAGATCAATTCGGGGAGCTGTTTTTT.